The present entry profiles one TCR beta chain with its context. This sample stems from a study of blood T cell repertoires in COVID-19. In the study overall: The study drew acute and convalescent COVID-19 samples from the United States, Italy and Spain. T cells, B-cell-depleted T cells, or PBMCs provided the cDNA or gDNA that served as material.

In the original analysis: How many nucleated cells were present was estimated from reference gene primer amplification. Libraries were prepared by immunoSEQ multiplex PCR; TCRdb keeps only in-frame clonotypes and omits some of them. From that table come the V and J calls and clone size; the DNA was used to work out D and trimming. The sample holds about 180,000 clones, 82% seen once. The source is a woman aged 70-85 years with acute or convalescent COVID-19. The sequencing sample was made of peripheral blood.

In DNA, the CDR3 is TGTGCCAGCAGCCTTGTAGCGGGAAACTACAATGAGCAGTTCTTC. It is translated as CASSLVAGNYNEQFF. The chain has TRBV9 and TRBJ2-1; TRBD2 agrees at 8 bases. With V trimmed by 4 bases and J by 3 bases, 6 bases remained unmatched. The CDR3 sequence is 15 residues long. Germline V gives CDR1 SGDLS, CDR2 YYNGEE.